Detailed here is one T cell receptor beta chain. Its antigen is not identified. Per germline, CDR1 DFQATT and CDR2 SNEGSKA (reference sequence). Deletions cut 2 bases from V and 9 bases from J, with 5 bases between. The CDR3 loop spans 10 amino acids. Naive CD8 cells lacked CD45RO and underwent positive selection for CCR7, leaving out terminally differentiated effector memory CD45RA+ cells. TCRdb keeps only in-frame clones here, not all; method: immunoSEQ multiplex PCR. The data contain millions of clones, about 95% of them singletons. This entry is derived from a study of shared clonotypes between healthy human individuals. Study-level findings and limits: Rarefaction exposed incomplete sorted-subset sequencing despite large depth.

This rearrangement joins TRBV20-1 to TRBJ2-1; tentatively, D is TRBD1 (5 bases). Sequenced sample: naive CD8+ T cells sorted from blood. This receptor was taken from a man younger than 35 in good health. In nucleotides, the CDR3 is TGCAGTGCTAGACAGGGTGAGCAGTTCTTC. This gives the protein CSARQGEQFF.